This TCR beta chain was captured in a study of cytomegalovirus exposure and HLA in healthy donors. Study-wide context: Counted in an early data release were roughly 87 million unique TCRs from HLA-typed donors.

V trimming: 0 bases; J trimming: 3 bases; junction bases outside the gene matches: 13. The CDR3 runs 19 residues. Germline V gene sequence: CDR1 SGDLS, CDR2 YYNGEE. PCR primers comprised 60 Vbeta and 13 Jbeta primers. Method: immunoSEQ multiplex PCR; TCRdb's copy keeps in-frame clones and lacks some. This sample has under 200,000 clones, with 82% found just once. This clone occurred once. Its antigen is undetermined. Study outcomes and limitations: Of the V segments, some could not be distinguished, including TRBV6-2 and TRBV6-3, and were excluded. A later analysis linked a missense variant in DCLRE1C to the trimming of TCR beta V and J genes.

The sequencing input was PBMCs. The source is a woman aged 18-30 years in good health and CMV-seronegative. This chain connects TRBV9 to TRBJ2-1; 9 positions agree with TRBD2. This CDR3 is CASSVGSAGGILYYNEQFF. The CDR3 DNA sequence: TGTGCCAGCAGCGTAGGGTCGGCGGGGGGGATTCTTTACTACAATGAGCAGTTCTTC.